This T cell receptor (beta chain) was profiled in a study of metastatic and nonmetastatic thyroid tumors (dated by TCRdb to between 2020 and 2021). About the study as a whole: Repertoires from peripheral blood and from tumor or nodule tissue samples of malignant and benign thyroid patients were compared.

The full study reports these points: In both blood and tumor samples, malignant tumors were reported to have significantly higher TCR beta diversity than benign nodules.

No patient had received any treatment before thyroid surgery. Using T-cell receptor beta sequencing, the researchers looked back retrospectively at clinical samples from patients, gathered between about 2012 and 2018. Library prep was done by PCR. These reads were obtained on an Illumina HiSeq 4000. High-throughput sequencing was used to profile the TCR beta-chain CDR3 region of every patient. Concerning the study's data processing: The researchers built a classifier to tell apart papillary thyroid cancer patients with distant metastasis, based on CDR3 differences among clinicopathological groups. To measure repertoire diversity the researchers used the Shannon index, while the Morisita-Horn index served to gauge how similar the tumor and blood repertoires were. The public reads were reanalyzed by TCRdb: fastp trimming at Q25, MiXCR alignment, in-frame beta chains only. These V and J calls derive from TCRdb rather than the authors' analysis. A total of about 64,000 clones appear in this sample, under 5% of them only once. The top ten clonotypes cover 20% to 25% of the sample.

There are many counts of this clone. It has no known antigen specificity. Base qualities are not recorded, but no much larger clone differs from it by a single base. The sequenced material came from blood. The receptor comes from a female donor with papillary thyroid cancer or a benign thyroid nodule (not recorded which). Some clones in this sample may be carry-over from other donors' samples.

Here is the DNA: TGTGCCAGCAGCCAAAGGGGGACCTACGAGCAGTACTTC. Its protein reads: CASSQRGTYEQYF. The chain is assembled from TRBV3-1 and TRBJ2-7; perhaps TRBD1 is the D gene, with 6 bases matching. The germline V gene (reference sequence) specifies LGHDT as CDR1 and YNNKEL as CDR2. V is shortened by 2 bases, J by 2 bases, and the region joining them spans 7 bases. CDR3 length: 13 amino acids, cysteine to phenylalanine. Only CDR3 DNA remains: 39 bases, in frame from the first base.